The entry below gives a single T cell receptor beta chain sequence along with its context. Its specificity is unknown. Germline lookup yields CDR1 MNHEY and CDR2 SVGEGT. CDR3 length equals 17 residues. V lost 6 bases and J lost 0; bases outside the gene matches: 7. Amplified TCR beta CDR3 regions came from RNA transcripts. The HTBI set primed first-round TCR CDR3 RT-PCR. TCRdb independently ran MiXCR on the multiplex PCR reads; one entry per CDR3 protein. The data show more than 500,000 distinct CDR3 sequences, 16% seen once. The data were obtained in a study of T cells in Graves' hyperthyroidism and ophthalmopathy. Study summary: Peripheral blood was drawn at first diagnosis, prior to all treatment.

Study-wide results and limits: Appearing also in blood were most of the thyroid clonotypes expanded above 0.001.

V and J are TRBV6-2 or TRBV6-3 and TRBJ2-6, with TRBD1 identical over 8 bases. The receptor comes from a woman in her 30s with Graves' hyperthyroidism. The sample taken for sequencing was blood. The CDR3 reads CASSKDRGYSGANVLTF. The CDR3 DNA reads TGTGCCAGCAGCAAAGACAGGGGCTACTCTGGGGCCAACGTCCTGACTTTC.